The clone carrying this T cell receptor (beta chain) has only one observation. Its specificity is not known. At one boundary the junction diverges from the germline segment, which might be a read error. This record comes from a study of cytomegalovirus exposure and HLA in healthy donors. Regarding the study as a whole: Sequencing likely generated an artifact that appeared as a cluster of highly shared sequence variants.

PCR primers comprised 60 Vbeta and 13 Jbeta primers. Clones were read by immunoSEQ multiplex PCR, and TCRdb kept only the in-frame ones, dropping some. The table lists around 110,000 clones, around 66% of them singletons. CDR3 size: 16 residues. Germline CDR1 KGHSH, CDR2 LQKENI. V usage is TRBV18 and J usage is TRBJ2-1, with 8 bases fitting TRBD2. The material sequenced was PBMCs. The TCR was taken from a woman in her thirties or forties in good health and CMV-seropositive. The CDR3 DNA follows: TGTGCCAGCTCGGCGTTGGCGGGAGGCTCCCACAATGAGCAGTTCTTC. Translation gives CASSALAGGSHNEQFF.